This entry lists 25 T cell receptor beta chains sequenced from one sample in a study of CD8 T cells in ankylosing spondylitis. TCRdb re-called the 5' RACE reads with MiXCR, one entry per CDR3 protein. The sample contains approximately 250,000 distinct CDR3 sequences, roughly a quarter of which appear only once. Sequencing used blood, either unsorted or a sorted T cell fraction (not recorded which). These TCRs come from a male donor with ankylosing spondylitis or in good health (not recorded which).

The sample holds many counts of this clonotype. This sequence joins TRBV6-1 and TRBJ1-5; no clear D. The CDR3 contains 14 residues. Germline V gene data show CDR1 as MNHNS and CDR2 as SASEGT. Trimming removed 4 bases from V and 0 bases from J, with 7 bases in between. In DNA, the CDR3 is TGTGCCAGCAGTGTTCCAGTTAGCAATCAGCCCCAGCATTTT. Translation: CASSVPVSNQPQHF.

The chain has TRBV29-1 and TRBJ2-1; a weak D match, TRBD2 (6 bases). CDR1 is SQVTM, CDR2 ANQGSEA, per germline. V gave up 7 bases and J gave up 4 bases, with 8 bases separating them. This CDR3 region has 11 residues. The CDR3, as DNA: TGCAGCGGCGCGGGGTACAATGAGCAGTTCTTC. This translates into CSGAGYNEQFF.

This clonotype was recorded at least ten times. The chain recombines TRBV2 with TRBJ2-7, with no clear D. This CDR3 comprises 11 residues. From germline, CDR1 is SNHLY and CDR2 FYNNEI. V was trimmed by 8 bases and J by 0 bases, leaving 5 bases between them. CDR3 in DNA: TGTGCCAGCTTTCTCTCCTACGAGCAGTACTTC. Its translation is CASFLSYEQYF.

This clonotype was observed a few times. J is TRBJ2-3 and V is TRBV12-3 or TRBV12-4; D ambiguous. V was shortened by 6 bases and J by 2 bases, with 9 bases between the two germline ends. CDR3 size: 13 residues. The CDR3 loop is CASSRTATDTQYF. The CDR3 region has the DNA TGTGCCAGCAGCCGTACAGCCACAGATACGCAGTATTTT.

At least ten counts were recorded for this clonotype. The chain joins TRBV12-3 or TRBV12-4 to TRBJ2-7; TRBD1 matches 7 bases. The CDR3 has 13 residues. V lost 4 bases and J lost 5; bases outside the gene matches: 5. This chain's CDR3 is CASSSRGTDEQYF. The CDR3 DNA is TGTGCCAGCAGTTCCAGAGGGACAGACGAGCAGTACTTC.

In this sample, this clonotype turned up many times. V and J are TRBV29-1 and TRBJ2-1, with D uncertain. The CDR3 runs to 11 residues. Germline CDR1 is SQVTM and CDR2 is ANQGSEA. V was cut by 0 bases and J by 15 bases, with 12 bases left in between. CDR3 in DNA: TGCAGCGTTGAAGACGGCCCAATAGCGTTCTTC. The encoded protein is CSVEDGPIAFF.

This clonotype occurred many times. The chain has TRBV6-1 and TRBJ1-1, with TRBD1 identical over 8 bases. CDR1 and CDR2 (germline): MNHNS, SASEGT. The CDR3 is 13 amino acids. V lost 6 bases and J lost 9; bases outside the gene matches: 9. DNA for the CDR3: TGTGCCAGCAGCCTCCTGGACAGGGTGCAAGCTTTCTTT. It encodes CASSLLDRVQAFF.

This clonotype appeared many times. The rearrangement uses TRBV20-1 and TRBJ2-3; D uncertain. Trimming stripped 0 bases from V and 0 bases from J, with 7 bases between. In germline, CDR1 is DFQATT, CDR2 SNEGSKA (reference sequence). This CDR3 has 14 amino acids. CDR3 loop: CSARDSPSTDTQYF. CDR3 bases: TGCAGTGCTAGAGATAGTCCCAGCACAGATACGCAGTATTTT.

This clonotype was counted many times. This sequence joins TRBV5-1 and TRBJ2-3; 8 bases are a match to TRBD2. The V segment lost 1 base and the J segment 4 bases; nucleotides outside the gene matches: 8. Germline V CDR1 and CDR2: SGHRS, YFSETQ. CDR3 length: 16 amino acids. CDR3 nucleotide sequence: TGCGCCAGCAGCTTGTCGGCGGGACTAGTGGCAGATACGCAGTATTTT. Encoded protein: CASSLSAGLVADTQYF. The full variable domain, its missing parts supplied by reference TRBV5-1 and TRBJ2-3, is KAGVTQTPRYLIKTRGQQVTLSCSPISGHRSVSWYQQTPGQGLQFLFEYFSETQRNKGNFPGRFSGRQFSNSRSEMNVSTLELGDSALYLCASSLSAGLVADTQYFGPGTRLTVL.

This clonotype was found a few times. The chain employs TRBV13 and TRBJ2-7, with D perhaps matching TRBD2 (6 bases). V was clipped by 7 bases and J by 3 bases, with 10 bases between them. The length of the CDR3 is 12 residues. Germline V gene sequence: CDR1 PRHDT, CDR2 FYEKMQ (reference sequence). The CDR3 region has the DNA TGTGCCAGCAACCTCGGGGGCTACGAGCAGTACTTC. Translation: CASNLGGYEQYF.

This clonotype was seen more than once but under ten times. This chain connects TRBV9 to TRBJ2-7; 10 bases align to TRBD2. Germline CDR1 reads SGDLS; CDR2 reads YYNGEE. V lost 0 bases and J lost 2; bases outside the gene matches: 2. The CDR3 is made up of 15 amino acids. CDR3 bases: TGTGCCAGCAGCGTAGTCACTAGCGGGGCCTACGAGCAGTACTTC. Amino acids: CASSVVTSGAYEQYF.

This clonotype was counted at least ten times. The genes are TRBV20-1 and TRBJ2-7; D unclear. From germline, CDR1 is DFQATT and CDR2 SNEGSKA (reference sequence). The CDR3 totals 12 residues. V shed 0 bases and J shed 7 bases, with 10 bases lying between them. CDR3 bases: TGCAGTGCTAGAGAGAGGAACGTGGAGCAGTACTTC. This encodes CSARERNVEQYF.

The chain links TRBV20-1 to TRBJ2-1; D tentatively reads TRBD1 or TRBD2 (6 bases each). Trimming removed 3 bases from V and 5 bases from J, with 17 bases in between. The CDR3 totals 15 residues. Germline lookup yields CDR1 DFQATT and CDR2 SNEGSKA (reference sequence). The CDR3 sequence is CSASGGGREDNEQFF. CDR3 nucleotides: TGCAGTGCTAGCGGTGGGGGCAGGGAGGACAATGAGCAGTTCTTC.

This clonotype was observed a few times. The gene calls are TRBV12-3 or TRBV12-4 and TRBJ2-1; D unresolved. This CDR3 spans 14 amino acids. The V end lost 3 bases, the J end lost 6 bases, and 12 bases lay between the germline ends. CDR3 DNA: TGTGCCAGCAGTTTCGGCCAAAACAGCAATGAGCAGTTCTTC. Its protein is CASSFGQNSNEQFF.

This clonotype was observed at least ten times. The chain joins TRBV4-1 to TRBJ2-5; D remains ambiguous. CDR3 length equals 13 residues. Germline-derived CDR1 and CDR2 are MGHRA and YSYEKL. Trimming stripped 2 bases from V and 5 bases from J, with 9 bases between. For the CDR3, the DNA is TGCGCCAGCAGCCAACTCCATGGCGAGACCCAGTACTTC. Translating gives CASSQLHGETQYF.

In its sample, this clonotype was seen many times. The chain employs TRBV5-1 and TRBJ2-3, with D hard to call. V was pared by 1 base and J by 5 bases, with 8 bases between. Germline values: CDR1 SGHRS, CDR2 YFSETQ. The CDR3 spans 13 residues. The CDR3: CASSLFSEDTQYF. CDR3 DNA: TGCGCCAGCAGCTTGTTTTCTGAAGATACGCAGTATTTT.

This clonotype was seen only once. This chain links TRBV14 with TRBJ2-5; a weak D match, TRBD1 (6 bases). The germline CDR1 and CDR2 sequences are SGHDN and FVKESK. V was pared by 6 bases and J by 7 bases, with 15 bases between. The CDR3 covers 13 residues. The DNA of the CDR3 is TGTGCCAGCAGGCGGCCAGGGGAGCGGACCCAGTACTTC. Its translation is CASRRPGERTQYF.

There are a few counts of this clonotype. The V and J genes are TRBV6-5 and TRBJ2-3; TRBD2 might be the D (6 bases). The CDR3 loop spans 15 amino acids. CDR1 and CDR2 from the germline V gene are MNHEY and SVGAGI. Trimming took off 0 bases at V and 2 bases at J, with 9 bases between the two ends. CDR3 protein: CASSYSGLPTDTQYF. CDR3 nucleotide sequence: TGTGCCAGCAGTTACTCGGGACTCCCCACAGATACGCAGTATTTT.

In this sample, this clonotype turned up a few times. This rearrangement joins TRBV12-3 or TRBV12-4 to TRBJ2-5; D is perhaps TRBD1 (6 bases). This CDR3 region has 14 residues. V lost 4 bases to trimming and J lost 1 base, with 10 bases between them. The CDR3 region has the DNA TGTGCCAGCAGTTCCGGACAGACCCAAGAGACCCAGTACTTC. Translated: CASSSGQTQETQYF.

At least ten counts were recorded for this clonotype. The chain is built from TRBV3-1 and TRBJ2-4; D not certain. Germline CDR1 is LGHDT and CDR2 is YNNKEL (reference sequence). The CDR3 loop spans 15 amino acids. Trimming left V 4 bases short and J 0 bases short, with 10 bases between. The CDR3 sequence: CASSPTRGAKNIQYF. Here the CDR3 DNA reads TGTGCCAGCAGCCCAACCCGAGGAGCCAAAAACATTCAGTACTTC.

This clonotype occurred many times. The chain couples TRBV28 to TRBJ2-4; 8 bases agree with TRBD2. The trim removed 8 bases at V and 0 bases at J, leaving 3 bases unmatched. The V gene's germline CDR1 is MDHEN and CDR2 SYDVKM. The CDR3 spans 14 residues. The CDR3 reads CASREGSAKNIQYF. DNA for the CDR3: TGTGCCAGCCGGGAGGGATCAGCCAAAAACATTCAGTACTTC.

This clonotype was detected a few times. The V and J genes are TRBV20-1 and TRBJ2-2; 8 nucleotides line up with TRBD1. The CDR3 is 16 amino acids. Trimming removed 3 bases from V and 5 bases from J; junction bases left unmatched: 11. Germline V CDR1 and CDR2: DFQATT, SNEGSKA (reference sequence). CDR3 protein: CSASIPTGESTGELFF. The CDR3 DNA follows: TGCAGTGCTAGTATCCCGACAGGGGAATCAACCGGGGAGCTGTTTTTT.

This clonotype has a count of ten or more. The genes are TRBV12-3 or TRBV12-4 and TRBJ1-4; TRBD1 matches 8 bases. Trimming took 5 bases from V and 8 from J; bases not matched to a gene: 4. The CDR3 spans 13 residues. The CDR3 nucleotides read TGTGCCAGCAGTGAACGGGACAGGGAAAAACTGTTTTTT. Translated, it gives CASSERDREKLFF.

This clonotype showed up just a few times. The V and J genes are TRBV5-5 and TRBJ1-1; perhaps TRBD1 as D (6 bases). Germline CDR1 and CDR2: SGHKS and YYEKEE (reference sequence). Trimming removed 3 bases from V and 2 bases from J, with 11 bases in between. This CDR3 comprises 14 residues. CDR3 bases: TGTGCCAGCAGCTCCACGGACAGTAACACTGAAGCTTTCTTT. It encodes CASSSTDSNTEAFF. The variable domain in full, with the rest retrieved from reference TRBV5-5 and TRBJ1-1, is DAGVTQSPTHLIKTRGQQVTLRCSPISGHKSVSWYQQVLGQGPQFIFQYYEKEERGRGNFPDRFSARQFPNYSSELNVNALLLGDSALYLCASSSTDSNTEAFFGQGTRLTVV.

This clonotype was detected many times. The V gene is TRBV12-3 or TRBV12-4, the J gene TRBJ2-3, with 7 nucleotides matching TRBD1. V was pared by 5 bases and J by 9 bases, with 2 bases of the junction left unmatched. This CDR3 region has 11 residues. As DNA, the CDR3 is TGTGCCAGCAGTATACAGGGGACGCAGTATTTT. Its protein is CASSIQGTQYF.